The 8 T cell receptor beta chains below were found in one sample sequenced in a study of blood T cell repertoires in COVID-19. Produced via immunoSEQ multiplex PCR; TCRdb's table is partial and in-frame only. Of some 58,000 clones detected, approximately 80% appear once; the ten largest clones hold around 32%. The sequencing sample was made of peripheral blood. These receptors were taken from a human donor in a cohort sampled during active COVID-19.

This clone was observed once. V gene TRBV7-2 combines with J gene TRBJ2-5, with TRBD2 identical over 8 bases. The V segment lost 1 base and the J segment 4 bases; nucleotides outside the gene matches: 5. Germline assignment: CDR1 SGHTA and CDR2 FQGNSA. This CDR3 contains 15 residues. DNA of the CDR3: TGTGCCAGCAGCTTAGGGAACGGGGGGGGAGAGACCCAGTACTTC. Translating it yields CASSLGNGGGETQYF.

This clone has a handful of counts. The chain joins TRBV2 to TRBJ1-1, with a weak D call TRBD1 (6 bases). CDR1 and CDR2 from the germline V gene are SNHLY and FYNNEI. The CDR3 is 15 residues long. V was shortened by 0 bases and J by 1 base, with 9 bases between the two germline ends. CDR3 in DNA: TGTGCCAGCAGTGAAGCCCCCAGGGGGAACACTGAAGCTTTCTTT. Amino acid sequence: CASSEAPRGNTEAFF.

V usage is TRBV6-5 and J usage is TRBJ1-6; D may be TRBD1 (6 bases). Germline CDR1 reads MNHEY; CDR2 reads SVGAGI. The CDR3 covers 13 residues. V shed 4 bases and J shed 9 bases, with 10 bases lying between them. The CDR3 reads CASSSDRRSPLHF. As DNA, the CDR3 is TGTGCCAGCAGTTCCGACAGGCGTTCACCCCTCCACTTT.

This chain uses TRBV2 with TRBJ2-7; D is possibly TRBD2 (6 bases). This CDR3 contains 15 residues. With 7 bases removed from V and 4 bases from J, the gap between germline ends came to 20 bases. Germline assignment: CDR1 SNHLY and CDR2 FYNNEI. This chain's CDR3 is CASTLGTGAKYEQYF. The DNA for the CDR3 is TGTGCCAGCACCCTCGGTACGGGAGCGAAATACGAGCAGTACTTC.

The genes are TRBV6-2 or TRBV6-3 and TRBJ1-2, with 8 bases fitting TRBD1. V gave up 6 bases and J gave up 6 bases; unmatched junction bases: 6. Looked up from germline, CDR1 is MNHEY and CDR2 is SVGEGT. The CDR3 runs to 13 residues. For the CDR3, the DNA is TGTGCCAGCAGCCAACAGGGGGGAAATGGCTACACCTTC. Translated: CASSQQGGNGYTF.

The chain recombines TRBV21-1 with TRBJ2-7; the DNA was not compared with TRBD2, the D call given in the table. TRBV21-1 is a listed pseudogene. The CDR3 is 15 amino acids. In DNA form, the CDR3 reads TGTGCCAGCAGCGCCAGGCCTAGCGGGAACTACGAGCAGTACTTC. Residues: CASSARPSGNYEQYF.

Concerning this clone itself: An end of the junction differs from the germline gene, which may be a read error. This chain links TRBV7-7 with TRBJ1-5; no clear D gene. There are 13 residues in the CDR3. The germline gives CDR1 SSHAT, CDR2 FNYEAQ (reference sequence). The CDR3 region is CASSPSAGQPQHF. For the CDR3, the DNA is TGTGCTAGCAGCCCTAGTGCGGGACAGCCCCAGCATTTT.

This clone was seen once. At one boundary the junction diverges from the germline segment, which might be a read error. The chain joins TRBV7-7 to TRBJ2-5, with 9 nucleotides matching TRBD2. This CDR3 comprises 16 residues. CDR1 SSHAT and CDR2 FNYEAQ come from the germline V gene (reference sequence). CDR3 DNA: TGTGCTAGCAGCTTGGGGGCTAGCGGGGCCAGGGAGACCCAGTACTTC. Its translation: CASSLGASGARETQYF.